A selection of T cell receptor beta chains follows, all from one sample in a study of cytomegalovirus exposure and HLA in healthy donors. The assay was immunoSEQ multiplex PCR, and TCRdb's table has in-frame clones only and misses some. With 100,000 to 150,000 clones in the sample, the ten largest clones hold approximately 2.6%. The source material was PBMCs. The source is a man under 40 in good health and CMV-seronegative. Each CDR3 is given with its conserved first and last residue. The order of the fields is D gene, V gene, J gene, CDR3 DNA, CDR3 protein. A D gene is named only where the DNA matches it firmly.

.	TRBV2	TRBJ1-1	TGTGCCAGCAGTGACTTAAGAGGGTCTAGGGACATGAACACTGAAGCTTTCTTT	CASSDLRGSRDMNTEAFF
TRBD1	TRBV19	TRBJ1-1	TGTGCCAGTAGTACCGGGACAGGGTTGGACACTGAAGCTTTCTTT	CASSTGTGLDTEAFF
.	TRBV20-1	TRBJ2-5	TGCAGTGCTAGGACTGGTATTGAGCAGTACTTC	CSARTGIEQYF
TRBD1	TRBV6-6	TRBJ1-5	TGTGCCAGCAGTCCCGGCGGACAGGGGTATCAGCCCCAGCATTTT	CASSPGGQGYQPQHF
TRBD2	TRBV5-4	TRBJ2-2	TGTGCCAGCAGCCCAGGGACTAGCGAGAACACCGGGGAGCTGTTTTTT	CASSPGTSENTGELFF
TRBD1	TRBV11-1	TRBJ1-5	TGTGCCAGCAGTCAAGATCGGGGACAGGATCAGCCCCAGCATTTT	CASSQDRGQDQPQHF
TRBD2	TRBV7-3	TRBJ2-1	TGTGCCAGCAGCCCAGGGACTAGCGGGAGGTTGAATGAGCAGTTCTTC	CASSPGTSGRLNEQFF
TRBD1	TRBV7-9	TRBJ1-6	TGTGCCAGCAGCTCAGAGACAGGGGGCTTGCCCCTCCACTTT	CASSSETGGLPLHF
TRBD2	TRBV29-1	TRBJ2-2	TGCAGCGTTTCGGGGCTAGCGGGGGACTACACCGGGGAGCTGTTTTTT	CSVSGLAGDYTGELFF
.	TRBV28	TRBJ1-4	TGTGCCAGCAGAGACCCCCGGGAGTATGAAAAACTGTTTTTT	CASRDPREYEKLFF
.	TRBV29-1	TRBJ2-1	TGCAGCGTTGTGCTTCCCCGGGAGCAGTTCTTC	CSVVLPREQFF
.	TRBV7-3	TRBJ2-7	TGTGCCAGCAGCGCCGGGATTTCCTACGAGCAGTACTTC	CASSAGISYEQYF
.	TRBV18	TRBJ2-7	TGTGCCAGCTCACCCCTAATGGGAGGAGACTACGAGCAGTACTTC	CASSPLMGGDYEQYF